This T cell receptor (beta chain) was recorded in a study of prognosis after radiotherapy for stage I lung cancer. Study-wide background: Radiotherapy: SBRT, 3 to 5 fractions, biologically effective dose at least 100 Gy.

About this clonotype: The antigen remains unidentified.

Points from the study as a whole: Lower values of Shannon entropy after stereotactic body radiation therapy were seen in patients who developed distant metastases. TRBV and TRBJ gene usage reportedly differed between patients with and without metastases.

Genomic DNA was the source, and TCR beta CDR3 was amplified from it by two-round multiplex PCR. Individual primers that were specific to each TRBV and TRBJ gene served in first-round PCR. TCRdb reprocessed the multiplex PCR reads with MiXCR, giving one entry per CDR3 protein. The sample shows roughly 25,000 distinct CDR3 sequences, about 32% of them seen only once. This sequence originates from a donor over 45 with non-small cell lung cancer. The specimen was PBMCs, collected before or after stereotactic body radiation therapy (not recorded which).

The chain's CDR3 is CASSLSSRGLAGRRSYNEQFF. DNA for the CDR3: TGTGCCAGCAGCTTAAGTTCCCGAGGACTAGCGGGGCGTCGCTCCTACAATGAGCAGTTCTTC. The gene calls are TRBV7-2 and TRBJ2-1; 12 nucleotides align to TRBD2. This CDR3 has 21 amino acids. Germline V CDR1 and CDR2: SGHTA, FQGNSA. The ends lost 2 bases at V and 0 bases at J; junction bases unmatched: 14. The full variable domain, completed using reference TRBV7-2 and TRBJ2-1, is GAGVSQSPSNKVTEKGKDVELRCDPISGHTALYWYRQSLGQGLEFLIYFQGNSAPDKSGLPSDRFSAERTGGSVSTLTIQRTQQEDSAVYLCASSLSSRGLAGRRSYNEQFFGPGTRLTVL.